This TCR beta chain emerged from a study of blood T cell repertoires in COVID-19. Here immunoSEQ multiplex PCR was the method, and the copy in TCRdb shows in-frame clones only, minus some. There are 200,000 or so clones in the sample; 89% occur only once, and around 2.3% lies in the top ten. The ends were cut back, 2 bases at V and 5 bases at J, with 13 bases in the middle. There are 15 residues in the CDR3. CDR1 and CDR2 from the germline V gene are MNHNS and SASEGT. The genes are TRBV6-1 and TRBJ1-5; D is possibly TRBD1 (5 bases). The origin of this receptor is a woman aged 40 to 50 with acute COVID-19. The sequencing sample was made of PBMCs or T cells enriched from blood (not recorded which). CDR3 nucleotide sequence: TGTGCCAGCAGTGAATCTGGGGCGCGGTATCAGCCCCAGCATTTT. Its protein product is CASSESGARYQPQHF.